A single sample gave rise to the 23 T cell receptor beta chains below, sequenced in a study of identical twins. Using its own MiXCR run on the 5' RACE reads, TCRdb lists one record per CDR3 protein. The sample has approximately 600,000 distinct CDR3 sequences; over 8.5% are singletons. These sequences were also reported in another study, on yellow fever vaccine responses in identical twins.

What was sequenced was PBMCs. The receptors were sampled from a woman under 30 in good health.

The genes are TRBV10-3 and TRBJ2-3; D remains unclear. Trimming shortened V by 1 base and J by 0 bases, and 11 bases separated the two germline ends. The germline V gene encodes CDR1 ENHRY and CDR2 SYGVKD. This CDR3 region has 16 residues. The CDR3 region has the DNA TGTGCCATCAGTGAGTTTCCGGATTTTAGCACAGATACGCAGTATTTT. This codes for CAISEFPDFSTDTQYF.

This clonotype was counted a few times. The chain employs TRBV20-1 and TRBJ2-3; tentative D call: TRBD2 (6 bases). Trimming removed 0 bases at V and 1 base at J, with 14 bases between. Germline V gives CDR1 DFQATT, CDR2 SNEGSKA (reference sequence). CDR3 length: 16 amino acids. The CDR3 nucleotides are TGCAGTGCTAGAGATAGGGCGGGACTCGGCACAGATACGCAGTATTTT. Its protein product is CSARDRAGLGTDTQYF.

This clonotype appeared many times. The chain joins TRBV7-9 to TRBJ1-2, with D possibly matching TRBD1 (6 bases). Germline loops: CDR1 SEHNR, CDR2 FQNEAQ (reference sequence). Trimming shortened V by 3 bases and J by 11 bases, and 13 bases separated the two germline ends. The CDR3 consists of 12 residues. The DNA for the CDR3 is TGTGCCAGCAGCTTGCGGGGCGGACAGTACACCTTC. Translation gives CASSLRGGQYTF.

This clonotype was seen repeatedly, ten times or more. The chain links TRBV12-3 or TRBV12-4 to TRBJ2-1, with 8 bases lining up with TRBD2. This CDR3 spans 17 amino acids. V dropped 5 bases and J dropped 6; count of bases not matched to a gene: 15. This CDR3 reads CASSSLGGGLFSNEQFF. Written as DNA, the CDR3 is TGTGCCAGCAGTAGCCTCGGCGGGGGGCTATTCTCCAATGAGCAGTTCTTC.

This clonotype was seen more than once but under ten times. For the CDR3, the DNA is TGTGCCAGCAGCCCTACTCTGAGCGGCGGCAGCAATGAGCAGTTCTTC. Protein sequence: CASSPTLSGGSNEQFF. The chain carries TRBV4-2 and TRBJ2-1; tentative D call: TRBD2 (5 bases). With 4 bases removed from V and 6 bases from J, the gap between germline ends came to 19 bases. This CDR3 has 16 residues. Germline CDR1 LGHNA, CDR2 YNFKEQ.

V is TRBV7-3 and J is TRBJ2-2; no firm D call. The germline V gene encodes CDR1 SGHTA and CDR2 FQGTGA. The CDR3 is 15 amino acids. Trimming took off 2 bases at V and 1 base at J, with 8 bases between the two ends. The DNA of the CDR3 is TGTGCCAGCAGCTTAGGTCGCTTGAACACCGGGGAGCTGTTTTTT. This gives the protein CASSLGRLNTGELFF.

This clonotype was seen many times. The gene calls are TRBV19 and TRBJ2-7; TRBD1 matches 9 bases. There are 14 residues in the CDR3. Germline V lookup: CDR1 LNHDA, CDR2 SQIVND (reference sequence). V shed 7 bases, J shed 4 bases, and the junction held 8 bases outside the gene matches. Here the CDR3 reads CASTMGQGDYEQYF. CDR3 coding DNA: TGTGCCAGTACAATGGGACAGGGAGATTACGAGCAGTACTTC.

Many counts were recorded for this clonotype. The chain carries TRBV15 and TRBJ2-3; no firm D call. The germline CDR1 and CDR2 sequences are LNHNV and YYDKDF (reference sequence). This CDR3 has 15 residues. The germline V and J ends were trimmed by 0 bases and 1 base, with 8 bases remaining between them. The chain's CDR3 is CATSRDPRGTDTQYF. The CDR3, as DNA: TGTGCCACCAGCAGAGATCCCCGGGGCACAGATACGCAGTATTTT.

This clonotype has just a few counts. The V call is TRBV5-1, the J call TRBJ1-2, with 9 bases lining up with TRBD1. This CDR3 spans 16 amino acids. J lost 2 bases, V lost 0 bases, and 5 bases had no gene match. Per germline, CDR1 SGHRS and CDR2 YFSETQ. DNA for the CDR3: TGCGCCAGCAGCTTGGCCCGGACAGGGGCGAACTATGGCTACACCTTC. Translation gives CASSLARTGANYGYTF.

This clonotype was seen a handful of times. The chain combines TRBV5-1 with TRBJ2-7; tentative D call: TRBD1 (6 bases). Germline loops: CDR1 SGHRS, CDR2 YFSETQ. The CDR3 consists of 14 residues. Trimming removed 2 bases from V and 3 bases from J, with 12 bases in between. CDR3 sequence: CASSFQDSSYEQYF. Written as DNA, the CDR3 is TGCGCCAGCAGCTTTCAGGACAGCAGCTACGAGCAGTACTTC. The full variable domain, with the rest looked up from reference TRBV5-1 and TRBJ2-7, is KAGVTQTPRYLIKTRGQQVTLSCSPISGHRSVSWYQQTPGQGLQFLFEYFSETQRNKGNFPGRFSGRQFSNSRSEMNVSTLELGDSALYLCASSFQDSSYEQYFGPGTRLTVT.

The chain joins TRBV18 to TRBJ1-3; 8 bases agree with TRBD1. The V gene's germline CDR1 is KGHSH and CDR2 LQKENI. The J segment lost 0 bases and the V segment lost 1 base, leaving 8 bases of the junction unmatched. The CDR3 loop spans 18 amino acids. For the CDR3, the DNA is TGTGCCAGCTCACCACTCGGCGGACAGGGCCCCTCTGGAAACACCATATATTTT. It translates to CASSPLGGQGPSGNTIYF.

This clonotype has just a few counts. The V and J genes are TRBV7-9 and TRBJ2-1; D assignment may be TRBD1 or TRBD2 (6 bases each). The CDR3 consists of 16 residues. CDR1 and CDR2 from the germline V gene are SEHNR and FQNEAQ (reference sequence). Trimming removed 5 bases at V and 0 bases at J, with 14 bases between. The CDR3 nucleotides read TGTGCCAGCAGCCCCATGGGGGGCAGCTCCTACAATGAGCAGTTCTTC. Translated: CASSPMGGSSYNEQFF.

The CDR3 nucleotides are TGTGCCAGCAGCTCCCGGGACAATCCCTACGAGCAGTACTTC. It codes for CASSSRDNPYEQYF. J is TRBJ2-7 and V is TRBV7-6, with D possibly matching TRBD1 (6 bases). The germline CDR1 and CDR2 sequences are SGHVS and FNYEAQ. This CDR3 contains 14 residues. The ends were cut back, 4 bases at V and 2 bases at J, with 12 bases in the middle.

The CDR3 bases are TGTGCCAGCAGTTTATATCTGGGTCTGACCTACGAGCAGTACTTC. Translated: CASSLYLGLTYEQYF. This rearrangement joins TRBV27 to TRBJ2-7; no firm D call. Trimming shortened V by 1 base and J by 2 bases, and 12 bases separated the two germline ends. Germline values: CDR1 MNHEY, CDR2 SMNVEV (reference sequence). The CDR3 has 15 residues.

The chain combines TRBV11-2 with TRBJ2-3; 11 bases line up with TRBD2. Germline CDR1 reads SGHAT; CDR2 reads FQNNGV. Losses at the gene ends were 5 bases for V and 1 base for J; bases not matched to a gene: 11. The CDR3 is made up of 18 amino acids. In DNA, the CDR3 is TGTGCCAGCAGCCCCACTAGCGGGGGTTTTTGGGGCACAGATACGCAGTATTTT. It translates to CASSPTSGGFWGTDTQYF.

This clonotype came up many times. V is TRBV6-5 and J is TRBJ1-2; D not certain. This CDR3 has 12 amino acids. Germline V CDR1 and CDR2: MNHEY, SVGAGI. The V end was cut by 2 bases, the J end by 4 bases, with 5 bases between. This CDR3 reads CASSYGGYGYTF. The CDR3 DNA reads as TGTGCCAGCAGTTACGGCGGCTATGGCTACACCTTC.

The chain uses TRBV12-3 or TRBV12-4 and TRBJ1-4; a weak D match, TRBD1 (6 bases). The CDR3 sequence is 14 residues long. V lost 2 bases and J lost 10, with 14 bases in between. The CDR3 here is CASSLSQGLGKLFF. In nucleotides, the CDR3 is TGTGCCAGCAGTTTATCCCAGGGGTTAGGAAAACTGTTTTTT.

The chain uses TRBV27 and TRBJ1-1; a possible D gene is TRBD1 (5 bases). Trimming shortened V by 3 bases and J by 0 bases, and 20 bases separated the two germline ends. Looked up from germline, CDR1 is MNHEY and CDR2 is SMNVEV (reference sequence). This CDR3 has 18 residues. This CDR3 reads CASSFYPPGADMNTEAFF. The CDR3 nucleotides read TGTGCCAGCAGTTTCTACCCCCCCGGGGCTGACATGAACACTGAAGCTTTCTTT.

This clonotype was picked up a small number of times. CDR3 region: CASSRDPAGEQYF. The DNA for the CDR3 is TGCGCCAGCAGCCGGGACCCTGCGGGCGAGCAGTACTTC. The V and J genes are TRBV5-1 and TRBJ2-7, with D possibly called TRBD1 or TRBD2 (5 bases each). Germline CDR1 reads SGHRS; CDR2 reads YFSETQ. This CDR3 has 13 amino acids. Trimming left V 4 bases short and J 6 bases short, with 14 bases between.

A few counts support this clonotype. The chain has TRBV14 and TRBJ2-7, with a weak D call TRBD2 (6 bases). The germline V gene encodes CDR1 SGHDN and CDR2 FVKESK. Trimming pared 3 bases from V and 6 bases from J, leaving 15 bases between. The length of the CDR3 is 14 residues. The DNA of the CDR3 is TGTGCCAGCAGCCATACCCAGACTAGTCCCGAGCAGTACTTC. Amino acid sequence: CASSHTQTSPEQYF. Combining the CDR3 with reference TRBV14 and TRBJ2-7 gives the whole variable domain EAGVTQFPSHSVIEKGQTVTLRCDPISGHDNLYWYRRVMGKEIKFLLHFVKESKQDESGMPNNRFLAERTGGTYSTLKVQPAELEDSGVYFCASSHTQTSPEQYFGPGTRLTVT.

The chain recombines TRBV24-1 with TRBJ2-2; TRBD1 or TRBD2 may be the D gene (5 bases each). V was clipped by 3 bases and J by 7 bases, with 26 bases between them. Germline V lookup: CDR1 KGHDR, CDR2 SFDVKD. The CDR3 contains 19 residues. The CDR3: CATSDRDPLSASMGGELFF. In nucleotides, the CDR3 is TGTGCCACCAGTGATCGGGACCCTCTTTCTGCGTCCATGGGCGGGGAGCTGTTTTTT.

The table lists this clonotype with a few counts. The chain employs TRBV5-1 and TRBJ2-3, with D uncertain. The V end was cut by 1 base, the J end by 6 bases, with 27 bases between. This CDR3 region has 19 residues. The V gene's germline CDR1 is SGHRS and CDR2 YFSETQ. Here the CDR3 DNA reads TGCGCCAGCAGCTTGCGTGTAGGCGTTGGAGACCTTGACCGGGATACGCAGTATTTT. This codes for CASSLRVGVGDLDRDTQYF.

This clonotype appeared many times. The J gene is TRBJ2-1, the V gene TRBV5-4; weak D call: TRBD2 (5 bases). Germline CDR1 SGHNT, CDR2 YYREEE (reference sequence). The CDR3 runs 14 residues. The V end lost 2 bases, the J end lost 3 bases, and 9 bases lay between the germline ends. CDR3 protein: CASSLSGNYNEQFF. The CDR3 nucleotides are TGTGCCAGCAGCTTAAGCGGTAACTACAATGAGCAGTTCTTC.